One sample yielded the 13 T cell receptor beta chains listed below, sequenced in a study of Graves' ophthalmopathy and Graves' hyperthyroidism. Amplifying from RNA transcripts, the study obtained TCR beta CDR3 regions. The first-round RT-PCR employed HTBI primers together with the Qiagen OneStep RT-PCR kit. A multiplex PCR was then performed as the second round. TCRdb reprocessed the multiplex PCR reads with MiXCR, giving one entry per CDR3 protein. Among 650,000 to 900,000 distinct CDR3 sequences listed, 40% were seen once. The material sequenced was peripheral blood. Receptors originate from an adult man with Graves' ophthalmopathy.

The chain combines TRBV2 with TRBJ2-3; 13 nucleotides match TRBD2. With V trimmed by 4 bases and J by 3 bases, 7 bases remained unmatched. The germline gives CDR1 SNHLY, CDR2 FYNNEI. The CDR3 has 17 amino acids. The CDR3 DNA reads TGTGCCAGCAGTGCGGAGACTAGCGGGGGGAGGACAGATACGCAGTATTTT. Amino acid sequence: CASSAETSGGRTDTQYF.

This clonotype has a count of ten or more. The junction does not match germline at one end; this may be a read error. This chain uses TRBV10-1 with TRBJ2-7; TRBD2 aligns across 13 bases. CDR1 and CDR2 from the germline V gene are WNHNN and SYGVQD (reference sequence). The CDR3 runs to 14 residues. CDR3 sequence: CASSQTGTSGNLNF. CDR3 coding DNA: TGCGCCAGCAGTCAAACCGGGACTAGCGGGAACTTGAACTTC.

This rearrangement joins TRBV19 to TRBJ2-3; 9 bases fit TRBD1. The V and J ends lost 5 bases and 8 bases, in that order; junction bases with no gene match: 11. The CDR3 is 15 amino acids. The germline V gene encodes CDR1 LNHDA and CDR2 SQIVND (reference sequence). The CDR3 spells CASSARDRVGGTQYF. CDR3 in DNA: TGTGCCAGTAGTGCCCGGGACAGGGTTGGTGGTACGCAGTATTTT.

The CDR3 DNA is TGTGCCATCAGCGGGAGGACAGATACGCAGTATTTT. Translation: CAISGRTDTQYF. J is TRBJ2-3 and V is TRBV10-3, with TRBD2 identical over 7 bases. The germline CDR1 and CDR2 sequences are ENHRY and SYGVKD. Trimming at V came to 6 bases and at J to 3 bases, leaving 0 bases not matched to a gene. The CDR3 has 12 residues.

V gene TRBV12-3 or TRBV12-4 combines with J gene TRBJ1-1; 9 bases line up with TRBD1. J was trimmed by 5 bases and V by 6 bases; bases with no gene match: 10. The CDR3 runs 15 residues. For the CDR3, the DNA is TGTGCCAGCAGGGTACAGGGGGCTCAGAGAACTGAAGCTTTCTTT. It is translated as CASRVQGAQRTEAFF.

J is TRBJ1-5 and V is TRBV20-1; no clear D gene. CDR1 and CDR2 (germline): DFQATT, SNEGSKA (reference sequence). V shed 7 bases and J shed 5 bases, with 24 bases lying between them. The CDR3 contains 16 residues. The CDR3 region has the DNA TGCAGTGTGGCGGTTCCCAGGTGGTTCCCCGATCAGCCCCAGCATTTT. Translation gives CSVAVPRWFPDQPQHF.

In the case of this clonotype: Its ends do not fully match the called genes, so a read error is possible. The V and J genes are TRBV24-1 and TRBJ1-5; D not certain. Looked up from germline, CDR1 is KGHDR and CDR2 is SFDVKD. The CDR3 extends over 15 amino acids. The CDR3 sequence is CASSYTGYSNQPQHF. The CDR3 region has the DNA TGTGCCAGCAGTTACACGGGGTATAGCAATCAGCCCCAGCATTTT.

In its sample, this clonotype was seen a few times. The genes are TRBV7-9 and TRBJ2-5; perhaps TRBD2 as D (6 bases). V lost 3 bases, J lost 4 bases, and 12 bases lay in between. Germline CDR1 reads SEHNR; CDR2 reads FQNEAQ (reference sequence). The CDR3 is 14 residues long. CDR3 residues: CASSFGGTSETQYF. DNA for the CDR3: TGTGCCAGCAGCTTTGGCGGGACCTCAGAGACCCAGTACTTC.

Regarding this clonotype: The junction differs from germline at one of its ends, possibly a read error. V usage is TRBV10-2 and J usage is TRBJ1-5, with 11 bases aligning to TRBD1. CDR1 is WSHSY and CDR2 is SAAADI in the germline V gene. The CDR3 spans 14 residues. In nucleotides, the CDR3 is TGTGCCAGCAGTGGACAGGGGGCAAGACAGCCCCAGCATTTT. Translated, it gives CASSGQGARQPQHF.

The V call is TRBV11-3, the J call TRBJ2-7, with 7 bases aligning to TRBD2. This CDR3 has 16 residues. The germline CDR1 and CDR2 sequences are SGHNT and YENEEA. The V and J ends lost 5 bases and 7 bases, in that order; junction bases with no gene match: 17. DNA of the CDR3: TGTGCCAGCAGCGAGAACGGACGGGAGGCCACGAGGGAGCAGTACGTC. It codes for CASSENGREATREQYV.

Details on this clonotype: A read error may explain this, as a much larger clone is one base away. V is TRBV7-9 and J is TRBJ2-2; unclear D gene. The germline gives CDR1 SEHNR, CDR2 FQNEAQ (reference sequence). The CDR3 is 12 residues long. V dropped 3 bases and J dropped 4 bases, with 3 bases sitting between them. CDR3 in DNA: TGTGCCAGCAGCTTTATCACCGGGGAGCTGTTTTTT. Translated, it gives CASSFITGELFF. The full variable domain, completed using reference TRBV7-9 and TRBJ2-2, is DTGVSQNPRHKITKRGQNVTFRCDPISEHNRLYWYRQTLGQGPEFLTYFQNEAQLEKSRLLSDRFSAERPKGSFSTLEIQRTEQGDSAMYLCASSFITGELFFGEGSRLTVL.

This clonotype was observed many times. V gene TRBV19 combines with J gene TRBJ1-1; possible D gene TRBD1, 5 bases. V lost 8 bases to trimming and J lost 5 bases, with 15 bases between them. Germline V gives CDR1 LNHDA, CDR2 SQIVND (reference sequence). This CDR3 region has 13 residues. The CDR3 loop is CASSPRDVTEAFF. CDR3 nucleotides: TGTGCCAGTTCCCCTCGGGACGTTACTGAAGCTTTCTTT.

The rearrangement links TRBV14 to TRBJ2-6, with a weak D call TRBD2 (6 bases). V was shortened by 4 bases and J by 0 bases, with 22 bases between the two germline ends. This CDR3 comprises 20 residues. The germline gives CDR1 SGHDN, CDR2 FVKESK. For the CDR3, the DNA is TGTGCCAGCAGCCGGATAGAGCGGAACACCGGGGGCTCTGGGGCCAACGTCCTGACTTTC. Its translation: CASSRIERNTGGSGANVLTF.